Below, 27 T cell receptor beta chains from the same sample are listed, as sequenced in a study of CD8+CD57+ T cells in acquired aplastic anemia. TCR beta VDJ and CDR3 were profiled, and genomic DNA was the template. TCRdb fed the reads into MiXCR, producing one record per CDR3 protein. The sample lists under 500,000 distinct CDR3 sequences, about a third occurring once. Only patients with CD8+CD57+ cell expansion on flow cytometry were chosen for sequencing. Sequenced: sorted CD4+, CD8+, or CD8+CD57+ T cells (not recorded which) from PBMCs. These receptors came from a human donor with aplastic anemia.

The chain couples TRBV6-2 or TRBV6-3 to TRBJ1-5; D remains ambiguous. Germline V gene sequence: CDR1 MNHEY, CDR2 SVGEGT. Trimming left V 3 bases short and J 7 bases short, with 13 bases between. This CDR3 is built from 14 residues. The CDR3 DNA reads TGTGCCAGCAGTTATCCGCAACTCGGGCAGCCCCAGCATTTT. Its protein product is CASSYPQLGQPQHF.

The CDR3 sequence is CASSAPAGHRNEQFF. In DNA form, the CDR3 reads TGTGCCAGCAGCGCCCCAGCGGGACACCGTAATGAGCAGTTCTTC. This chain uses TRBV9 with TRBJ2-1, with D maybe TRBD2 (7 bases). Germline CDR1 reads SGDLS; CDR2 reads YYNGEE. The length of the CDR3 is 15 residues. Between the trimmed V and J ends, which lost 3 bases and 7 bases, there was a span of 17 bases. Full variable domain (outside the CDR3, taken from reference TRBV9 and TRBJ2-1): DSGVTQTPKHLITATGQRVTLRCSPRSGDLSVYWYQQSLDQGLQFLIQYYNGEERAKGNILERFSAQQFPDLHSELNLSSLELGDSALYFCASSAPAGHRNEQFFGPGTRLTVL.

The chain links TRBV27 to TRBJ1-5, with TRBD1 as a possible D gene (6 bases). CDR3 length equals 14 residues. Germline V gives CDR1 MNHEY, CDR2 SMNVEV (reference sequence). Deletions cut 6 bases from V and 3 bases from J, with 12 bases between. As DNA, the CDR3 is TGTGCCAGCAGACCCGGGACACCCAATCAGCCCCAGCATTTT. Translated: CASRPGTPNQPQHF.

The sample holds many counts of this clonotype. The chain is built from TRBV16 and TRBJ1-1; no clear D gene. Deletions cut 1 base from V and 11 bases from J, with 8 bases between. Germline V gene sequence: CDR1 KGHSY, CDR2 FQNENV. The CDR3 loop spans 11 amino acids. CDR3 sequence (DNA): TGTGCCAGCAGCCAATTTCAGGATGCTTTCTTT. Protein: CASSQFQDAFF.

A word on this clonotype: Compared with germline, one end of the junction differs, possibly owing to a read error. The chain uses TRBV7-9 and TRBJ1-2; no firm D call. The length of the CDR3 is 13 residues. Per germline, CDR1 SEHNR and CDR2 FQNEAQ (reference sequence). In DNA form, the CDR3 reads TGTGCCAGCGGCTTAGGAGGGAGTGGTGGCTACACCTTC. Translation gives CASGLGGSGGYTF.

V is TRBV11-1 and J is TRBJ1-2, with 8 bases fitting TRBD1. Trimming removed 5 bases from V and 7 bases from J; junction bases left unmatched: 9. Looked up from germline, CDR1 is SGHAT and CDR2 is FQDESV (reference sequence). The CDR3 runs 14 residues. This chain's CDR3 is CASSQPDRVAGYTF. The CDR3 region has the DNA TGTGCCAGCAGCCAACCGGACAGGGTCGCTGGCTACACCTTC.

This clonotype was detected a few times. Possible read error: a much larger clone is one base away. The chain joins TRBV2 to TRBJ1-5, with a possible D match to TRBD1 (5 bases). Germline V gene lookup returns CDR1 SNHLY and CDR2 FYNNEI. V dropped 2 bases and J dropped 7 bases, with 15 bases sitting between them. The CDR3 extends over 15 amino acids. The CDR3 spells CASSETPSRGQPQHF. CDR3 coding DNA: TGTGCCAGCAGTGAAACCCCCTCTCGGGGCCAGCCCCAGCATTTT.

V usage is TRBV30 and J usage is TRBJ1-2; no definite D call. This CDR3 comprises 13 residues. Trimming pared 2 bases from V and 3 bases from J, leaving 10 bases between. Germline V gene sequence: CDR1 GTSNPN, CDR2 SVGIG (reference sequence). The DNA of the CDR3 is TGTGCCTGGAGTCCCAAGAGTCACTATGGCTACACCTTC. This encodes CAWSPKSHYGYTF. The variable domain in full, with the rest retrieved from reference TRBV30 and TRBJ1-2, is SQTIHQWPATLVQPVGSPLSLECTVEGTSNPNLYWYRQAAGRGLQLLFYSVGIGQISSEVPQNLSASRPQDRQFILSSKKLLLSDSGFYLCAWSPKSHYGYTFGSGTRLTVV.

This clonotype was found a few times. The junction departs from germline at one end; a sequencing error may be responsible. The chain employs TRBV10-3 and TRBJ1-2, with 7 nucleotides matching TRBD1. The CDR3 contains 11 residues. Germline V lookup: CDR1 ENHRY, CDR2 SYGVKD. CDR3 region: CATTGTDGYTF. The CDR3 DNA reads TGTGCCACCACCGGGACAGATGGCTACACCTTT.

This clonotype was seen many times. The CDR3 protein is CAISESVQGAYYGYTF. For the CDR3, the DNA is TGTGCCATCAGTGAGTCTGTACAGGGGGCTTATTATGGCTACACCTTC. The chain couples TRBV10-3 to TRBJ1-2, with 9 bases lining up with TRBD1. The CDR3 covers 16 residues. Germline V CDR1 and CDR2: ENHRY, SYGVKD. With V trimmed by 0 bases and J by 5 bases, 7 bases remained unmatched.

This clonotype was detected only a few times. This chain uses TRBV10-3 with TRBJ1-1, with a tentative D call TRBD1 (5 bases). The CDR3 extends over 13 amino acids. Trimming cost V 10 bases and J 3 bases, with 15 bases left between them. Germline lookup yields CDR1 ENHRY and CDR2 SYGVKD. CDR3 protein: CASRKTVDTEAFF. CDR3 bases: TGTGCCAGCAGGAAGACAGTTGACACTGAAGCTTTCTTT.

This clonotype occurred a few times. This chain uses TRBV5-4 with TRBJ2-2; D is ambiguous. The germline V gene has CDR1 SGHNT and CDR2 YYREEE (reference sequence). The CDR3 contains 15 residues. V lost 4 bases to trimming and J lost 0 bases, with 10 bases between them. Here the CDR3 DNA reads TGTGCCAGCAGCGTGACCGCGGCGAACACCGGGGAGCTGTTTTTT. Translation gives CASSVTAANTGELFF.

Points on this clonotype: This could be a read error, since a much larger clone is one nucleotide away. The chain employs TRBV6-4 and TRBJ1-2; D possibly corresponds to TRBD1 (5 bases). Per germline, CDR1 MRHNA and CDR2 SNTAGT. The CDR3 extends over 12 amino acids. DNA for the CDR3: TGTGCCAGCAGGAATCAGGGTGGTGGCCACACCTTC. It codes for CASRNQGGGHTF.

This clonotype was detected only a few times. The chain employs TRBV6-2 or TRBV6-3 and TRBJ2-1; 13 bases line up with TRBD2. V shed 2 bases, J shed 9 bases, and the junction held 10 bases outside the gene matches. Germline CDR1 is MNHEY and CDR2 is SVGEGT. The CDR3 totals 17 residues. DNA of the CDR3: TGTGCCAGCAGTTACGGGACTAGCGGGGTCCGGGGTGGTGAGCAGTTCTTC. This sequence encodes CASSYGTSGVRGGEQFF.

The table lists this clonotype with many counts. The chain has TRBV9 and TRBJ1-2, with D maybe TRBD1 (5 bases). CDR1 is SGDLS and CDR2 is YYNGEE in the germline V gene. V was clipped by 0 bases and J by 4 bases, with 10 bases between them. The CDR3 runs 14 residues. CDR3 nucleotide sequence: TGTGCCAGCAGCGTAGATCAGGGCGGCTATGGCTACACCTTC. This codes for CASSVDQGGYGYTF. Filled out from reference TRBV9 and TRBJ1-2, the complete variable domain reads DSGVTQTPKHLITATGQRVTLRCSPRSGDLSVYWYQQSLDQGLQFLIQYYNGEERAKGNILERFSAQQFPDLHSELNLSSLELGDSALYFCASSVDQGGYGYTFGSGTRLTVV.

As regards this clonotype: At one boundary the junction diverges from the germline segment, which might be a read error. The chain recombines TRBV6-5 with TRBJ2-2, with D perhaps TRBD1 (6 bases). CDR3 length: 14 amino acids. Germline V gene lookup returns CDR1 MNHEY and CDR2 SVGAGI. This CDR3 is CASSYFVRPGELFF. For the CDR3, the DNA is TGTGCCAGCAGTTACTTCGTTAGACCAGGGGAGCTGTTCTTT.

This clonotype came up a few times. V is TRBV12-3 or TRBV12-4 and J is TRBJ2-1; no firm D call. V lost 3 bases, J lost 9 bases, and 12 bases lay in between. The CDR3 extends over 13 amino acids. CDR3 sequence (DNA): TGTGCCAGCAGTTTGGACCGTTGGGTTGAGCAGTTCTTC. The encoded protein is CASSLDRWVEQFF.

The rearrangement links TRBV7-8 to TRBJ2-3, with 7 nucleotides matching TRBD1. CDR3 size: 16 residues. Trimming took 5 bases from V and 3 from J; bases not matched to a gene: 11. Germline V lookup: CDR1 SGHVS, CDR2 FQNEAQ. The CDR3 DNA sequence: TGTGCCAGCAGCCAATACAGGGGCGGGTGGACAGATACGCAGTATTTT. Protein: CASSQYRGGWTDTQYF.

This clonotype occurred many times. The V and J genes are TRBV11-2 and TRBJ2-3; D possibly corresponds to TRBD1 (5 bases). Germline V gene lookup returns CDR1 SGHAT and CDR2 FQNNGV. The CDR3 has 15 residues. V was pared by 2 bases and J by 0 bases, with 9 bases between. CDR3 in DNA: TGTGCCAGCAGCTTACCACGACAGAGCACAGATACGCAGTATTTT. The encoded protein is CASSLPRQSTDTQYF.

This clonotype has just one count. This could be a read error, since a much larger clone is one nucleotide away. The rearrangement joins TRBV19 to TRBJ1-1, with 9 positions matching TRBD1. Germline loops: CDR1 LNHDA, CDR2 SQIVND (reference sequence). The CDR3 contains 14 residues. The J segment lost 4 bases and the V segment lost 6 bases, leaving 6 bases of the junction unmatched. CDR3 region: CASRTGGASTEAFF. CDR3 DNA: TGTGCCAGTAGAACAGGGGGCGCGAGCACTGAAGCTTTCTTT.

CDR3 in DNA: TGTGCCAGCAGCCAACCCTTGTCTCGTGAGCAGTTCTTC. Protein product: CASSQPLSREQFF. This chain joins TRBV7-2 and TRBJ2-1; no definite D call. Germline-derived CDR1 and CDR2 are SGHTA and FQGNSA. The length of the CDR3 is 13 residues. V lost 5 bases, J lost 9 bases, and 14 bases lay in between.

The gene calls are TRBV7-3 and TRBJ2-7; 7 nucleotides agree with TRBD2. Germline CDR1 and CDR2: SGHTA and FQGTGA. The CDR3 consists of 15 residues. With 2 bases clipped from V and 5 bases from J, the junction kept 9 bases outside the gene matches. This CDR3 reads CASSLGQRGYHEQYF. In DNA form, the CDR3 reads TGTGCCAGCAGCTTAGGCCAGCGGGGATACCACGAGCAGTACTTC. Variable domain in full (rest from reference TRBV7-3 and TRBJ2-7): GAGVSQTPSNKVTEKGKYVELRCDPISGHTALYWYRQSLGQGPEFLIYFQGTGAADDSGLPNDRFFAVRPEGSVSTLKIQRTERGDSAVYLCASSLGQRGYHEQYFGPGTRLTVT.

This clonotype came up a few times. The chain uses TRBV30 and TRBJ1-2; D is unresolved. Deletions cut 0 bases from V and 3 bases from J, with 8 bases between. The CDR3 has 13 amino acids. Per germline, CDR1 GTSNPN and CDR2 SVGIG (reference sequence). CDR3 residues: CAWSVRRDYGYTF. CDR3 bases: TGTGCCTGGAGTGTCCGGCGGGACTATGGCTACACCTTC.

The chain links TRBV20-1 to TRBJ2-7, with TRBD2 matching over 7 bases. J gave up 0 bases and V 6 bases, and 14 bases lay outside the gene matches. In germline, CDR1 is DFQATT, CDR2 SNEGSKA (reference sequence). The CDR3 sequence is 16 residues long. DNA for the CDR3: TGCAGTGCCCCCGGGGGGTCGCCAGGGAGCTCCTACGAGCAGTACTTC. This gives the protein CSAPGGSPGSSYEQYF.

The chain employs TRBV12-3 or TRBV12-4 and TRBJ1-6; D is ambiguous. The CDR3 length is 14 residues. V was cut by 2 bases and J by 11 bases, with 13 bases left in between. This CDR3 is CASSLKLPGTPLHF. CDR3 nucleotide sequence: TGTGCCAGCAGTTTAAAGCTTCCGGGGACACCCCTCCACTTT.

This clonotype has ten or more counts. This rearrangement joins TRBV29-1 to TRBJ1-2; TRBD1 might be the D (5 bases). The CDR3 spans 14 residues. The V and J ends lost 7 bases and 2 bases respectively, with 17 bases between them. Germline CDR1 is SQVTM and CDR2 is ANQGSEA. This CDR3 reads CSAHSFGGNYGYTF. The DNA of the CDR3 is TGCAGCGCGCACAGTTTCGGGGGAAACTATGGCTACACCTTC.

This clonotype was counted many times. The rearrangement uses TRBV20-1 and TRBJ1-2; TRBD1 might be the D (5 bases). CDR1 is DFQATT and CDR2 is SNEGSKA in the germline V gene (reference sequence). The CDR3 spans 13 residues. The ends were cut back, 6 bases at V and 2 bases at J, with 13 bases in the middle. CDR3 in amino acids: CSARQISNYGYTF. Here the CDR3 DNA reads TGCAGTGCAAGACAGATAAGCAACTATGGCTACACCTTC.